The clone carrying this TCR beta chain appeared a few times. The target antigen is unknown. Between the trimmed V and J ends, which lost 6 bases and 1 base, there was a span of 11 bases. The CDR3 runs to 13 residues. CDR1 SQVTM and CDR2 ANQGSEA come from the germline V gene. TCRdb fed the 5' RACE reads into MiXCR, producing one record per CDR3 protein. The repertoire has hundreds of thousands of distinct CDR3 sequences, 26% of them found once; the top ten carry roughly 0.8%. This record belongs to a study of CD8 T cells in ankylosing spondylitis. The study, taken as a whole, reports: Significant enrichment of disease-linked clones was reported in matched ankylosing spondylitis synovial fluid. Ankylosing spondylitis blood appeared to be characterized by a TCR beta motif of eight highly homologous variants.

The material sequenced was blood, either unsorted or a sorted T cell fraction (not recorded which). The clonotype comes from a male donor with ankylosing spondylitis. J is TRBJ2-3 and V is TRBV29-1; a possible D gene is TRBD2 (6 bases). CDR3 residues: CSVVRRGTDTQYF. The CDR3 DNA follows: TGCAGCGTCGTCAGGAGGGGCACAGATACGCAGTATTTT.